The present entry profiles one T cell receptor (beta chain) with its context. This clone has a single count. Which antigen it targets is not known. The record has no base qualities; no much larger clone is one base away. The sample's time point label is to be understood as: baseline before first vaccination. Samples from vaccinated people were obtained from the UK trials COV001 and COV002, which included a single-blind randomized controlled phase 2/3 trial of AZD1222 (ChAdOx1 nCoV-19) in healthy adults. For TCRbeta chain sequencing, PBMC samples from trial participants were taken at day 0 and at day 28 after the second dose. The CDR3 sequence holds 15 residues, the cysteine and phenylalanine included. The read is trimmed to its CDR3 DNA, 45 bases read in frame from base 1. V is pruned by 3 bases and J by 0 bases, leaving 4 bases of the junction without a gene match. The germline V gene specifies MNHNS as CDR1 and SASEGT as CDR2.

The record originates from a study of T cell responses to AZD1222 COVID-19 vaccine (dated by TCRdb to the early 2020s). Background on the whole study: AZD1222 recipients with second doses at about 4 weeks or about 12 weeks were pooled, because spike-specific TCR depth and breadth did not differ between schedules. Trial participants were enrolled into age subgroups of 18-55, 56-69 and 70-plus years, which contained roughly 140, 27 and 60 TCR-sequenced participants, respectively. A total of approximately 250 trial participants underwent TCR sequencing, of whom roughly 210 had received two doses of AZD1222 and roughly 26 had received two doses of the MenACWY control vaccine. Study-wide findings and limitations: Participants were mostly white British, with more females than males. The authors suggested clonal diversity may have been underestimated. Because no day 14 peak-response samples were available, the repertoires could be characterized only after the peak T cell response. In the small 56-69-year group, the increase in depth fell short of significance, most likely because of low power. Reportedly, almost half of the unique spike-specific TCRs recognized epitopes lying outside the regions that are mutated in the B.1.351 and B.1.1.7 variants. Conclusions about previously exposed vaccinees are limited, since just six AZD1222 recipients were seropositive for SARS-CoV-2 at baseline. Spike-specific TCR breadth and depth rose significantly after two AZD1222 doses compared with day 0 and with MenACWY recipients. The vaccine-associated CD4 TCRs covered the entire spike protein, and the dominant responses fell in regions 160-218 and 743-854.

The CDR3 regions of human TCRbeta chains were analyzed by immunosequencing. Per the original workflow: TCRs in the repertoires were matched against a reference library of SARS-CoV-2-specific TCRs that had been generated with the MIRA antigen-specificity platform. Breadth was defined as the fraction of unique TCRs that were SARS-CoV-2-associated, and depth was defined as the fraction of total T cells that were SARS-CoV-2-associated. Using the MIRA data, each spike-specific TCR was assigned both to the spike region to which the TCR was reactive and to a CD4 or CD8 class. Log10-transformed breadth and depth values were compared by one-way ANOVA with Sidak's multiple comparisons tests. The source is immuneACCESS, and TCRdb retained only in-frame sequences with V and J called. Part of the clones is not carried over; for the studies checked, unresolved V genes explain less than half of this, and the remainder is unexplained. V and J calls and clone size come straight from that table; D and trimming were deduced from the DNA. Within this sample are about 45,000 clones, with around 82% of them counted one time only. The top ten clones comprise under 5% of the sample.

The sample consisted of peripheral blood, taken on day 0 of AZD1222 vaccination. The sequence derives from an adult in good health. Recombination linked TRBV6-1 to TRBJ2-7; TRBD1 matches 8 bases in the middle. The CDR3 region reads CASSDGQGYSYEQYF. The nucleotide sequence reads as follows: TGTGCCAGCAGTGACGGACAGGGATACTCCTACGAGCAGTACTTC.